This T cell receptor (beta chain) is from a study of blood T cells in healthy people across ages. Study results and caveats: Reliance upon unsorted PBMCs precluded definitive naive versus antigen-experienced comparison.

Alongside a J-beta primer mix, a sample-barcoded 5' primer served in a second PCR lasting roughly 6 to 12 cycles. Each CDR3 protein gets one entry after TCRdb re-called the 5' RACE reads with MiXCR. The sample consists of approximately 730,000 distinct CDR3 sequences, less than 70% of them appearing once. Worth noting for this clonotype: Its specificity is not known.

This CDR3 comprises 16 residues. Germline V gene sequence: CDR1 MGHRA, CDR2 YSYEKL. The V and J ends lost 0 bases and 2 bases respectively, with 11 bases between them. The rearrangement links TRBV4-1 to TRBJ1-5, with D possibly being TRBD1 (5 bases). The sequence was collected from a man older than 75 in good health. Sequenced: blood. The CDR3 here is CASSQDPGVGNQPQHF. The CDR3 DNA is TGCGCCAGCAGCCAAGACCCGGGGGTTGGCAATCAGCCCCAGCATTTT.